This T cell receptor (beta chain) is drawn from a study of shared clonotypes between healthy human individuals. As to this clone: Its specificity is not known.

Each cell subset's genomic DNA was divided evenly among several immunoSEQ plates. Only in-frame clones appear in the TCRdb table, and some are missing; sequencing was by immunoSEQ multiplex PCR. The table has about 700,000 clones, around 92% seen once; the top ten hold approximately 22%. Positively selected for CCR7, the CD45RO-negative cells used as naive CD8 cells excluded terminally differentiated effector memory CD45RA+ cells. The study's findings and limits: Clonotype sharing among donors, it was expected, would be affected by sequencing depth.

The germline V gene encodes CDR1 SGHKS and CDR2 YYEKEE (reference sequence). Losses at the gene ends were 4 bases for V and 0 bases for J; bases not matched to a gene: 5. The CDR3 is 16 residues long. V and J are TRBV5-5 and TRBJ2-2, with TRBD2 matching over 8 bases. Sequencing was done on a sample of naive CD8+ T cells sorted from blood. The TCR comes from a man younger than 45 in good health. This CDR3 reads CASSPEGLANTGELFF. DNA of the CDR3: TGTGCCAGCAGCCCGGAGGGACTAGCGAACACCGGGGAGCTGTTTTTT.